This T cell receptor (beta chain) was identified in a study of beta chain features in type 1 diabetes. Notes on the study in general: Relative to healthy donors, patients appeared to have naive, central memory and Treg TCRB repertoires that were more similar. People with Type 1 diabetes carried modestly yet significantly shorter TCRB CDR3s in all four CD4+ subsets.

The germline CDR1 and CDR2 sequences are SGHAT and FQNNGV. V shed 8 bases, J shed 8 bases, and the junction held 13 bases outside the gene matches. This CDR3 is built from 15 residues. What was sequenced were expressed TCRB transcripts, since all of the isolated RNA had been reverse transcribed. Measured with immunoSEQ multiplex PCR; TCRdb has only the in-frame clones, and not every one. The repertoire has under 200,000 clones, roughly 8% of them found once; the top ten carry around 0.5%. Turning to this clone: What it recognizes is unknown.

This sequence joins TRBV11-2 and TRBJ2-1; TRBD2 matches at 9 bases. Sequencing was performed on central memory CD4+ T cells from blood. The origin of this receptor is a young woman with type 1 diabetes. CDR3 DNA: TGTGCCAGCGCTGGCGGGAGGGGATCAATCTATGAGCAGTTCTTC. This translates into CASAGGRGSIYEQFF.